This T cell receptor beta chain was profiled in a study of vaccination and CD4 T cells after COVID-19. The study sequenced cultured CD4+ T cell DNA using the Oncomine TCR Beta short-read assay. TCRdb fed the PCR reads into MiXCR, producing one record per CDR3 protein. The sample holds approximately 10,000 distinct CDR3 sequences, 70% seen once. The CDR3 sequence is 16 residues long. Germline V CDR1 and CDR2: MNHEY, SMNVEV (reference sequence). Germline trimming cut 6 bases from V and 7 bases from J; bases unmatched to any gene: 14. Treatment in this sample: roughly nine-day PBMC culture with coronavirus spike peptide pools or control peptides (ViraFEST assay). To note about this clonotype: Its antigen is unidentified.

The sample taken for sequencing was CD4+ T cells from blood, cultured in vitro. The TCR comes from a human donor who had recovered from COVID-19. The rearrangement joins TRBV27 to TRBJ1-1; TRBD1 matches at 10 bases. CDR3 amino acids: CASRIQPGQGLLEAFF. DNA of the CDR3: TGTGCCAGCAGAATACAACCGGGACAGGGGCTCCTTGAAGCTTTCTTT.